The 23 T cell receptor beta chains given below trace back to one sample, sequenced in a study of blood T cells in healthy people across ages. The second PCR ran about 6 to 11 cycles with a sample-barcoded 5' primer and J-beta primers. TCRdb called the 5' RACE reads again in MiXCR, with one record for every CDR3 protein. The table has over 700,000 distinct CDR3 sequences, roughly 25% seen once. The sample was also linked to a second study, of T cells of mothers and their children.

The sample taken for sequencing was blood. These receptors all stem from a boy aged 5-17 years in good health.

Only a few counts were recorded for this clonotype. The rearrangement links TRBV7-9 to TRBJ2-7, with D maybe TRBD1 (6 bases). Between the trimmed V and J ends, which lost 8 bases and 3 bases, there was a span of 14 bases. Germline V lookup: CDR1 SEHNR, CDR2 FQNEAQ (reference sequence). The CDR3 sequence is 13 residues long. This CDR3 is CASQWGLNYEQYF. In nucleotides, the CDR3 is TGTGCCAGCCAGTGGGGGCTCAACTACGAGCAGTACTTC.

The rearrangement joins TRBV29-1 to TRBJ2-3, with 8 positions matching TRBD2. The CDR3 is made up of 13 amino acids. After removal of 3 bases from V and 2 bases from J, the junction contained 1 base not matched to a gene. The germline V gene encodes CDR1 SQVTM and CDR2 ANQGSEA. The CDR3 spells CSVERGATDTQYF. In nucleotides, the CDR3 is TGCAGCGTTGAGCGGGGGGCCACAGATACGCAGTATTTT.

The chain has TRBV7-9 and TRBJ1-4, with D maybe TRBD1 (5 bases). This CDR3 has 13 residues. V was shortened by 6 bases and J by 3 bases, with 8 bases between the two germline ends. The germline gives CDR1 SEHNR, CDR2 FQNEAQ (reference sequence). CDR3 DNA: TGTGCCAGCAGGGGGCCGGCTAATGAAAAACTGTTTTTT. Translated, it gives CASRGPANEKLFF.

V gene TRBV20-1 combines with J gene TRBJ2-7, with 9 bases matching TRBD2. Germline-derived CDR1 and CDR2 are DFQATT and SNEGSKA (reference sequence). Losses at the gene ends were 0 bases for V and 1 base for J; bases not matched to a gene: 4. The CDR3 loop spans 15 amino acids. The CDR3 DNA reads as TGCAGTGCTAGAGATCGGCTAGCGGGGTCCTACGAGCAGTACTTC. Translation: CSARDRLAGSYEQYF.

This clonotype has more than one count but fewer than ten. The chain joins TRBV13 to TRBJ2-4; the D is unclear. CDR1 PRHDT and CDR2 FYEKMQ come from the germline V gene (reference sequence). V was clipped by 5 bases and J by 3 bases, with 14 bases between them. CDR3 length: 15 residues. In nucleotides, the CDR3 is TGTGCCAGCAGCCAGATTAGAGATCTCAAAAACATTCAGTACTTC. Amino acid sequence: CASSQIRDLKNIQYF.

In this sample, this clonotype turned up a few times. The rearrangement links TRBV7-3 to TRBJ2-7, with a weak D call TRBD2 (6 bases). V lost 5 bases, J lost 3 bases, and 11 bases lay in between. Germline values: CDR1 SGHTA, CDR2 FQGTGA. There are 13 residues in the CDR3. CDR3 coding DNA: TGTGCCAGCAGCACCAATAGCGGCTACGAGCAGTACTTC. This codes for CASSTNSGYEQYF.

V usage is TRBV7-9 and J usage is TRBJ2-5, with D possibly being TRBD1 (6 bases). The J call may be incorrect, as the DNA end agrees better with TRBJ2-7. In germline, CDR1 is SEHNR, CDR2 FQNEAQ (reference sequence). The CDR3 sequence is 13 residues long. The CDR3: CASSSTGWGEQYF. The CDR3 DNA sequence: TGTGCCAGCAGCTCGACAGGTTGGGGCGAGCAGTACTTC.

This chain connects TRBV7-6 to TRBJ2-1; D is undetermined. In germline, CDR1 is SGHVS, CDR2 FNYEAQ. The ends were cut back, 2 bases at V and 0 bases at J, with 11 bases in the middle. The CDR3 extends over 16 amino acids. The DNA for the CDR3 is TGTGCCAGCAGCTTATTACCAGCCAGCTCCTACAATGAGCAGTTCTTC. This gives the protein CASSLLPASSYNEQFF.

V and J are TRBV18 and TRBJ1-5, with TRBD1 identical over 9 bases. J gave up 0 bases and V 3 bases, and 9 bases lay outside the gene matches. This CDR3 region has 18 residues. Germline V gene lookup returns CDR1 KGHSH and CDR2 LQKENI. In DNA, the CDR3 is TGTGCCAGCTCACCCCGGACAGGGGAGCGCGGTAGCAATCAGCCCCAGCATTTT. As protein: CASSPRTGERGSNQPQHF.

The gene calls are TRBV6-1 and TRBJ2-7; D may be TRBD1 or TRBD2 (5 bases each). Germline V gives CDR1 MNHNS, CDR2 SASEGT. CDR3 size: 16 residues. V gave up 4 bases and J gave up 2 bases, with 18 bases separating them. CDR3: CASSGDGSTETYEQYF. The CDR3 nucleotides are TGTGCCAGCAGTGGGGACGGATCGACAGAAACCTACGAGCAGTACTTC.

The chain recombines TRBV7-9 with TRBJ2-5; the D gene could be TRBD1 or TRBD2 (6 bases each). The tail of the sequence fits TRBJ2-1 better, so the J call may be wrong. Germline V lookup: CDR1 SEHNR, CDR2 FQNEAQ (reference sequence). The CDR3 has 14 residues. CDR3 nucleotide sequence: TGTGCCAGCAGCTTAGAGTCGGCGGGACAAGGCCAGTTCTTC. Residues: CASSLESAGQGQFF.

In this sample, this clonotype turned up a few times. V and J are TRBV7-9 and TRBJ2-5; D is possibly TRBD2 (5 bases). CDR3 length equals 15 residues. V lost 6 bases, J lost 4 bases, and 18 bases lay in between. Looked up from germline, CDR1 is SEHNR and CDR2 is FQNEAQ (reference sequence). The CDR3 nucleotides read TGTGCCAGCAGTTCCGGGAAGGGCCTTTTAGAGACCCAGTACTTC. Its protein product is CASSSGKGLLETQYF. Based on the CDR3 plus reference TRBV7-9 and TRBJ2-5, the full variable domain is DTGVSQNPRHKITKRGQNVTFRCDPISEHNRLYWYRQTLGQGPEFLTYFQNEAQLEKSRLLSDRFSAERPKGSFSTLEIQRTEQGDSAMYLCASSSGKGLLETQYFGPGTRLLVL.

This clonotype was picked up a small number of times. CDR3 nucleotide sequence: TGTGCCAGCAACCCCCCAAGCGGACGAGAAAAACTGTTTTTT. It yields the protein CASNPPSGREKLFF. The chain links TRBV28 to TRBJ1-4; D unclear. The V end lost 7 bases, the J end lost 8 bases, and 17 bases lay between the germline ends. CDR1 and CDR2 (germline): MDHEN, SYDVKM. CDR3 length: 14 residues.

This clonotype has a handful of counts. The gene calls are TRBV6-5 and TRBJ1-2, with 7 positions matching TRBD1. This CDR3 is 12 amino acids long. The junction had 2 bases not matched to a gene; V was cut back by 6 bases and J by 4 bases. Germline values: CDR1 MNHEY, CDR2 SVGAGI. DNA for the CDR3: TGTGCCAGCAGACAGGGGACCTATGGCTACACCTTC. It specifies CASRQGTYGYTF.

This clonotype was picked up a small number of times. The V gene is TRBV9, the J gene TRBJ2-1, with TRBD1 matching 8 bases. Germline V CDR1 and CDR2: SGDLS, YYNGEE. V trimming: 0 bases; J trimming: 2 bases; junction bases outside the gene matches: 1. The CDR3 runs 15 residues. This chain's CDR3 is CASSVAGQAYNEQFF. The CDR3, as DNA: TGTGCCAGCAGCGTAGCGGGACAGGCCTACAATGAGCAGTTCTTC.

The rearrangement links TRBV9 to TRBJ2-5; D assignment may be TRBD1 or TRBD2 (5 bases each). The CDR3 spans 13 residues. Trimming took off 3 bases at V and 3 bases at J, with 9 bases between the two ends. Germline CDR1 is SGDLS and CDR2 is YYNGEE. CDR3 nucleotide sequence: TGTGCCAGCAGCGGGGACGATGAAGAGACCCAGTACTTC. This gives the protein CASSGDDEETQYF.

The J gene is TRBJ2-5, the V gene TRBV7-6; TRBD1 aligns across 8 bases. The DNA matches TRBJ2-1 better at its end, which makes the J call doubtful. The CDR3 contains 14 residues. Germline loops: CDR1 SGHVS, CDR2 FNYEAQ. The DNA for the CDR3 is TGTGCCAGCAGGTCCTGGACAGGGTCCGATGAGCAGTTCTTC. Amino acid sequence: CASRSWTGSDEQFF.

This chain connects TRBV28 to TRBJ2-1; no clear D. The last part of the DNA fits TRBJ2-7 better; the J call may be wrong. The length of the CDR3 is 13 residues. In germline, CDR1 is MDHEN, CDR2 SYDVKM. CDR3 residues: CASSPSENYEQYF. CDR3 bases: TGTGCCAGCAGTCCGTCGGAGAACTACGAGCAGTACTTC.

The table lists this clonotype with a few counts. V is TRBV6-6 and J is TRBJ2-7; TRBD1 matches 7 bases. The CDR3 is 14 residues long. Germline V CDR1 and CDR2: MNHNY, SVGAGI (reference sequence). With V trimmed by 6 bases and J by 1 base, 6 bases remained unmatched. Here the CDR3 reads CASRPGTESYEQYF. Written as DNA, the CDR3 is TGTGCCAGCAGGCCCGGGACAGAGTCCTACGAGCAGTACTTC.

This clonotype was recorded at least ten times. The V gene is TRBV28, the J gene TRBJ1-2; 9 positions agree with TRBD1. The ends lost 10 bases at V and 4 bases at J; junction bases unmatched: 10. Germline V gene sequence: CDR1 MDHEN, CDR2 SYDVKM. The CDR3 runs 14 residues. In DNA form, the CDR3 reads TGTGCCACCGGACAGGGGATTTTCCCCTATGGCTACACCTTC. It yields the protein CATGQGIFPYGYTF.

This clonotype has only a few counts. The chain combines TRBV3-1 with TRBJ1-3; weak D call: TRBD1 (5 bases). The length of the CDR3 is 15 residues. Germline V gives CDR1 LGHDT, CDR2 YNNKEL (reference sequence). V lost 8 bases and J lost 7, with 21 bases in between. The CDR3 DNA reads as TGTGCCAGCCAACAGCTACCGGGACGGTCGAACACCATATATTTT. Translation gives CASQQLPGRSNTIYF. Supplemented by reference TRBV3-1 and TRBJ1-3, the full variable domain reads DTAVSQTPKYLVTQMGNDKSIKCEQNLGHDTMYWYKQDSKKFLKIMFSYNNKELIINETVPNRFSPKSPDKAHLNLHINSLELGDSAVYFCASQQLPGRSNTIYFGEGSWLTVV.

The rearrangement uses TRBV15 and TRBJ2-1; no clear D gene. The CDR3 extends over 15 amino acids. Germline values: CDR1 LNHNV, CDR2 YYDKDF (reference sequence). Trimming removed 0 bases from V and 1 base from J, with 7 bases in between. CDR3 region: CATSREKISYNEQFF. DNA of the CDR3: TGTGCCACCAGCAGAGAAAAGATATCCTACAATGAGCAGTTCTTC.

V gene TRBV20-1 combines with J gene TRBJ2-3; possibly TRBD1 or TRBD2 for D (5 bases each). V dropped 6 bases and J dropped 2 bases, with 12 bases sitting between them. The CDR3 runs to 13 residues. Germline CDR1 DFQATT, CDR2 SNEGSKA (reference sequence). DNA for the CDR3: TGCAGTGCGCCCGGGACCTACACAGATACGCAGTATTTT. Translation: CSAPGTYTDTQYF.